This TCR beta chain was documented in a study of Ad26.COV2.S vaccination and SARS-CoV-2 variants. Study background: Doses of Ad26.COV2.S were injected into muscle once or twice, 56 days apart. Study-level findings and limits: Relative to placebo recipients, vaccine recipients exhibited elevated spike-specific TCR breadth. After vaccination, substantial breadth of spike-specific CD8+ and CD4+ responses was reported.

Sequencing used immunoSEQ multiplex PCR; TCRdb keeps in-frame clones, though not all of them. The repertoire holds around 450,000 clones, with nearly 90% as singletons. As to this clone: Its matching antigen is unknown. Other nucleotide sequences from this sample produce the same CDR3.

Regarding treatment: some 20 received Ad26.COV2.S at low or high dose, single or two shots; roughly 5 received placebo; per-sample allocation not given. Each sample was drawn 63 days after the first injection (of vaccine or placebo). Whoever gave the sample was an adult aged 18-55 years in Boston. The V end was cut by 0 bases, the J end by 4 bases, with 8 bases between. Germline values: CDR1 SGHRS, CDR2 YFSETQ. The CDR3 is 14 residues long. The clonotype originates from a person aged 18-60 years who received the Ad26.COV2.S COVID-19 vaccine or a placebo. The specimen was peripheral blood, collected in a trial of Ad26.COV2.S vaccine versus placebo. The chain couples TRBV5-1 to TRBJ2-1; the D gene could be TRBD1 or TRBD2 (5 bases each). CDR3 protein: CASSLGDRYNEQFF. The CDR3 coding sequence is TGCGCCAGCAGCTTGGGGGACCGTTACAATGAGCAGTTCTTC.